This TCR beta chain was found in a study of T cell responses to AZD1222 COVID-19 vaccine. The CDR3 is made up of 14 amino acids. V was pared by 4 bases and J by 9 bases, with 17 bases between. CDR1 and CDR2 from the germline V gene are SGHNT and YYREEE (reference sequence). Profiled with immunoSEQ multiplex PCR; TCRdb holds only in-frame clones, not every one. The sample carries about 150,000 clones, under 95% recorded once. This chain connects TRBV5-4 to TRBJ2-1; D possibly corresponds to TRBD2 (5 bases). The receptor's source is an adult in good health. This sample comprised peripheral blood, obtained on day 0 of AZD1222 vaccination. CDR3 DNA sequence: TGTGCCAGCAGCCCCCTATCGACTACCGGTGAGCAGTTCTTC. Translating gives CASSPLSTTGEQFF.